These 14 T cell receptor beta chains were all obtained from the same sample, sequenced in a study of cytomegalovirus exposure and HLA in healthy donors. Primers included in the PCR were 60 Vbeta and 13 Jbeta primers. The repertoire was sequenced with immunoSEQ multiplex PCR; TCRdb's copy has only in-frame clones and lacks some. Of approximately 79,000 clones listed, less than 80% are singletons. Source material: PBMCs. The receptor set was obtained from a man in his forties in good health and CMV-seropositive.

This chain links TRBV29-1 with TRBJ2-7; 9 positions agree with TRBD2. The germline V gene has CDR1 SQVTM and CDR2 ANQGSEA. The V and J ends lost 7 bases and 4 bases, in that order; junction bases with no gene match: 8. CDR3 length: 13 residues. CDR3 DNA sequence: TGCAGCGCCCGGACTAGCGCTGCTTACGAGCAGTACTTC. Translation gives CSARTSAAYEQYF.

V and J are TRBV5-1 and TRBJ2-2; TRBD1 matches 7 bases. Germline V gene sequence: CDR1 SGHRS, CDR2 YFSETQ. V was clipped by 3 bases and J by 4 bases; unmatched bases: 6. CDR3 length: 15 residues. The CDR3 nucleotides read TGCGCCAGCAGCTGGGGACAGTCCTTCACCGGGGAGCTGTTTTTT. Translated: CASSWGQSFTGELFF.

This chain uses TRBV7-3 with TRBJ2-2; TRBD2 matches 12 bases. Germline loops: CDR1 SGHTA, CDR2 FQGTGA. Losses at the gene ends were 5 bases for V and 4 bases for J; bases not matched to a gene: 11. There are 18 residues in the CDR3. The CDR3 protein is CASSHIGLAGSGTGELFF. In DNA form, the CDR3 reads TGTGCCAGCAGCCACATCGGACTAGCGGGATCGGGCACCGGGGAGCTGTTTTTT. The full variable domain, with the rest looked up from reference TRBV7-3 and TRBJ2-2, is GAGVSQTPSNKVTEKGKYVELRCDPISGHTALYWYRQSLGQGPEFLIYFQGTGAADDSGLPNDRFFAVRPEGSVSTLKIQRTERGDSAVYLCASSHIGLAGSGTGELFFGEGSRLTVL.

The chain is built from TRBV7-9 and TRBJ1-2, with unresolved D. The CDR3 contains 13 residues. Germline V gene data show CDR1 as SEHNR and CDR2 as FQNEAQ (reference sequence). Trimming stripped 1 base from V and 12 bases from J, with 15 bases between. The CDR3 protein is CASSLEKLSRDTF. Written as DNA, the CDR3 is TGTGCCAGCAGCTTAGAGAAATTGTCGCGGGACACCTTC.

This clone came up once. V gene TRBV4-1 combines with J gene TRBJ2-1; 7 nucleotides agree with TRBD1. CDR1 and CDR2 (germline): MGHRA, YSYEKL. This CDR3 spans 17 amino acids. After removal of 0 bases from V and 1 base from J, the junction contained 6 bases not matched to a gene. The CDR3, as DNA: TGCGCCAGCAGCCAAGAAGCAGGGGGAAGGTCCTACAATGAGCAGTTCTTC. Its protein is CASSQEAGGRSYNEQFF.

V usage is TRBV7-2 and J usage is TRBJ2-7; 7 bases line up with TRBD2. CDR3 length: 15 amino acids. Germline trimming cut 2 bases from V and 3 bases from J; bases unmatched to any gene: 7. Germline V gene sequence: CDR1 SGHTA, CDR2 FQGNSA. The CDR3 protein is CASSLYAAGIYEQYF. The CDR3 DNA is TGTGCCAGCAGCTTATACGCAGCGGGGATCTACGAGCAGTACTTC.

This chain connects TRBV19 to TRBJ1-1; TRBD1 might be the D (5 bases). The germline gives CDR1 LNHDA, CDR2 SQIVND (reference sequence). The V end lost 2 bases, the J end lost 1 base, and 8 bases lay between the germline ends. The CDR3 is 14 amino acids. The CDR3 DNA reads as TGTGCCAGTAGTATAAGACAGCGGAACACTGAAGCTTTCTTT. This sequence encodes CASSIRQRNTEAFF.

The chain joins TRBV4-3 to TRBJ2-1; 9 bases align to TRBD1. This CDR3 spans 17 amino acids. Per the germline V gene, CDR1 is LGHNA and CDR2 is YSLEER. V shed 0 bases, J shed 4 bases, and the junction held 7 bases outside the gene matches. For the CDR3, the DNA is TGCGCCAGCAGCCAAGAGGGGGACAGGGTGGGTTACAATGAGCAGTTCTTC. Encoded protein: CASSQEGDRVGYNEQFF.

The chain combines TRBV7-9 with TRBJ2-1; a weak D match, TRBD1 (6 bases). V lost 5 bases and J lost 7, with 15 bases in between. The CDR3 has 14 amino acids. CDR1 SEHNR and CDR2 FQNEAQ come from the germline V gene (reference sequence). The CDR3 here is CASSATGTLNEQFF. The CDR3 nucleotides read TGTGCCAGCAGCGCCACCGGGACACTGAATGAGCAGTTCTTC.

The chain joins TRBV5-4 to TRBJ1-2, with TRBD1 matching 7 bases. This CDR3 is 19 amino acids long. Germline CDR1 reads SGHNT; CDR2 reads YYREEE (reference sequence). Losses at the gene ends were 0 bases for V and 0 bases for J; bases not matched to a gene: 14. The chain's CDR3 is CASSLGRRNRGKTNYGYTF. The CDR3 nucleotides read TGTGCCAGCAGCTTGGGCCGACGAAACAGGGGAAAAACTAACTATGGCTACACCTTC.

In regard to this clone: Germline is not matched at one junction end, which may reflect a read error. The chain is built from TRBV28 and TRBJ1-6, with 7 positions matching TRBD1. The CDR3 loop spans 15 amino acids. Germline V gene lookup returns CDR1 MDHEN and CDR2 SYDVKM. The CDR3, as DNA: TGTGCCAGCGGGACAGCTTCTTCTAACAATTCATCCCTCCACTTT. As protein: CASGTASSNNSSLHF.

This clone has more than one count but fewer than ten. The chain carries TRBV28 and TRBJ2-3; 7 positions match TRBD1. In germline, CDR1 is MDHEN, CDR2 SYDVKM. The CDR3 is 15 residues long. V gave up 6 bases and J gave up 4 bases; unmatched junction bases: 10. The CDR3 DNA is TGTGCCAGCAGCCTTGCAGGGGGTGGCTCAGATACGCAGTATTTT. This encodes CASSLAGGGSDTQYF.

CDR3: CASSLDVAGYGNNEQFF. CDR3 in DNA: TGTGCCAGCAGCTTAGACGTAGCGGGGTATGGAAACAATGAGCAGTTCTTC. The genes are TRBV7-9 and TRBJ2-1; TRBD2 aligns across 8 bases. The length of the CDR3 is 17 residues. V dropped 1 base and J dropped 5; count of bases not matched to a gene: 10. From germline, CDR1 is SEHNR and CDR2 FQNEAQ (reference sequence).

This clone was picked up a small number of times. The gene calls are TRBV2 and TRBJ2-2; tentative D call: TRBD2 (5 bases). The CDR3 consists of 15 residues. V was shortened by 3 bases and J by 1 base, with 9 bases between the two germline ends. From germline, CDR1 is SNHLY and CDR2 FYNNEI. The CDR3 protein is CASSEGVENTGELFF. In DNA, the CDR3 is TGTGCCAGCAGTGAGGGAGTGGAGAACACCGGGGAGCTGTTTTTT. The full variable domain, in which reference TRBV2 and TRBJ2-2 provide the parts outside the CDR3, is EPEVTQTPSHQVTQMGQEVILRCVPISNHLYFYWYRQILGQKVEFLVSFYNNEISEKSEIFDDQFSVERPDGSNFTLKIRSTKLEDSAMYFCASSEGVENTGELFFGEGSRLTVL.